This record covers a single T cell receptor beta chain. The antigen is unknown. The treatment here: approximately 9-day PBMC culture with coronavirus spike peptide pools or control peptides (ViraFEST assay). This entry belongs to a study of vaccination and CD4 T cells after COVID-19. The Oncomine TCR Beta short-read assay was what sequenced the DNA obtained from cultured CD4+ T cells. TCRdb itself ran the PCR reads through MiXCR, one entry per CDR3 protein. The table lists fewer than 9,000 distinct CDR3 sequences, about three quarters of them singletons, with about a third in the top ten. The CDR3 has 17 residues. CDR1 MDHEN and CDR2 SYDVKM come from the germline V gene. Trimming at V came to 0 bases and at J to 6 bases, leaving 9 bases not matched to a gene.

What was sequenced was CD4+ T cells from blood, cultured in vitro. This receptor was obtained from a human donor who had recovered from COVID-19. V is TRBV28 and J is TRBJ2-1, with 9 nucleotides matching TRBD2. CDR3 residues: CASSLWRVREGRNEQFF. The CDR3 nucleotides are TGTGCCAGCAGTTTATGGCGGGTGCGGGAGGGCCGCAATGAGCAGTTCTTC.